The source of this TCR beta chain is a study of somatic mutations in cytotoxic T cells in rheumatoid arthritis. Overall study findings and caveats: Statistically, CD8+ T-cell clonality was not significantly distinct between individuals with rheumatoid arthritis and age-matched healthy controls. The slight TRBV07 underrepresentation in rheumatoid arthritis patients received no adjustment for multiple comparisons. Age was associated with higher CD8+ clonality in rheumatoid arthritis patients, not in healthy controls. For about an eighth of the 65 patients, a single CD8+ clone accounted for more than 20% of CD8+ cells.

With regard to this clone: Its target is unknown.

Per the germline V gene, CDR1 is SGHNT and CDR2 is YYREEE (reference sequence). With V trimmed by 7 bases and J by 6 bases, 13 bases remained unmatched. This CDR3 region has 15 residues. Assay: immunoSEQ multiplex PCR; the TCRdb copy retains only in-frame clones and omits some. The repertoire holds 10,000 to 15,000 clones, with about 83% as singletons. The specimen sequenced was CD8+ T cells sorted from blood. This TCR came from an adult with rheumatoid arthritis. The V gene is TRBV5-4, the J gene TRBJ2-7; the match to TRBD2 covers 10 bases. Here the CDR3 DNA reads TGTGCCAGCGGCGCGGGAGAAGCGGGAGGGCGCGAGCAGTACTTC. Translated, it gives CASGAGEAGGREQYF.